The present TCR beta chain was sequenced within a study of PD-L1 blockade in urothelial cancer. The repertoire was sequenced with immunoSEQ multiplex PCR; TCRdb's copy has only in-frame clones and lacks some. The repertoire holds 35,000 or so clones, with roughly 82% as singletons. Losses at the gene ends were 5 bases for V and 6 bases for J; bases not matched to a gene: 12. Looked up from germline, CDR1 is SEHNR and CDR2 is FQNEAQ (reference sequence). The CDR3 extends over 16 amino acids. Time point denoted: peripheral blood 6 weeks after treatment start. The diagnosis in patients was locally advanced or metastatic urothelial carcinoma.

Specimen: PBMCs, collected around atezolizumab (anti-PD-L1) treatment. This chain links TRBV7-9 with TRBJ2-3; TRBD1 matches at 9 bases. This receptor was taken from a man in his forties with urothelial cancer. CDR3 residues: CASSLDRGGAGDTQYF. The CDR3, as DNA: TGTGCCAGCAGCCTAGACAGGGGGGGTGCTGGCGATACGCAGTATTTT.